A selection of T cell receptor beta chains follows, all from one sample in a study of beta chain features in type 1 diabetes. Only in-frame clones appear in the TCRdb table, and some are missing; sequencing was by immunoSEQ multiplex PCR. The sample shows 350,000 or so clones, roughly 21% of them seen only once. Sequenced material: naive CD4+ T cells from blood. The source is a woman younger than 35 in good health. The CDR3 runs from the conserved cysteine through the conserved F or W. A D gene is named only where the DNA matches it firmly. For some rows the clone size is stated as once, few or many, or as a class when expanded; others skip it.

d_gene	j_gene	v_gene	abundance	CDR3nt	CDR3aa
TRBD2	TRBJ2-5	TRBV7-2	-	TGTGCCAGCAGCCCCTGGACTAGCGGGGGAGAGACCCAGTACTTC	CASSPWTSGGETQYF
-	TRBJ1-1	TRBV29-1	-	TGCAGCGTTGGGGGAGGAGGGTGGTACACTGAAGCTTTCTTT	CSVGGGGWYTEAFF
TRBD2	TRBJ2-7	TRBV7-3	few	TGTGCCAGCAGCCACCTAGCGGGGAGCTCCTACGAGCAGTACTTC	CASSHLAGSSYEQYF
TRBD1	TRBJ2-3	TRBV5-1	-	TGCGCCAGCAGCTTGAATCTGGGACAGGGGACAGATACGCAGTATTTT	CASSLNLGQGTDTQYF
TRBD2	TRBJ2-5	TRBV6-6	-	TGTGCCACCCGGACTAGCGGGCAAGAGACCCAGTACTTC	CATRTSGQETQYF
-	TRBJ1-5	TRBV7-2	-	TGTGCCAGCAGCTTTGGAGTGCTCAGCAATCAGCCCCAGCATTTT	CASSFGVLSNQPQHF
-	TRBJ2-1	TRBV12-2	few	TGTGCAAGTCGCTTATCAGGTAGGAATGAGCAGTTCTTC	CASRLSGRNEQFF
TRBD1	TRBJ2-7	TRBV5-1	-	TGCGCCAGCAGCCCGGGACAGGGGTCGTACGAGCAGTACTTC	CASSPGQGSYEQYF
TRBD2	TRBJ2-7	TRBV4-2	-	TGTGCCAGCAGCCAAGATAAGCGGAGACTAGCGAGCTCCTACGAGCAGTACTTC	CASSQDKRRLASSYEQYF
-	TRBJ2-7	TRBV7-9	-	TGTGCCAGCAGCTTAGTCCCAGGCTCCTACGAGCAGTACTTC	CASSLVPGSYEQYF
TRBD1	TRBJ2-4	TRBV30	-	TGTGCCTGGAGGGAAACAGGGGAGCGAAACATTCAGTACTTC	CAWRETGERNIQYF
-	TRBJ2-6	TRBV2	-	TGTGCCAGCAGTCAGGACTCTGGGGCCAACGTCCTGACTTTC	CASSQDSGANVLTF
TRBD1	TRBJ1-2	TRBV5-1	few	TGCGCCAGCAGCTTACAGGGGAACTATGGCTACACCTTC	CASSLQGNYGYTF
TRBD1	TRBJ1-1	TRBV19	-	TGTGCCAGCGGACAGGGAATGGCACCCACTGAAGCTTTCTTT	CASGQGMAPTEAFF
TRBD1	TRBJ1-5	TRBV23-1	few	TGCGCCAGCAGTCGCTCACCGGGACAGGGGAATCAGCCCCAGCATTTT	CASSRSPGQGNQPQHF
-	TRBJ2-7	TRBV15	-	TGTGCCACCAGCGGGGTCATGACAGGAACTTACGAGCAGTACTTC	CATSGVMTGTYEQYF
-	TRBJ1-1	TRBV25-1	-	TGTGCCAGCAGTGCCAGGGGCCGCACTGAAGCTTTCTTT	CASSARGRTEAFF
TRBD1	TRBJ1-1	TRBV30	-	TGTGCCTGGACCCCCGGGACAGGGGGCGCGAGGACTGAAGCTTTCTTT	CAWTPGTGGARTEAFF